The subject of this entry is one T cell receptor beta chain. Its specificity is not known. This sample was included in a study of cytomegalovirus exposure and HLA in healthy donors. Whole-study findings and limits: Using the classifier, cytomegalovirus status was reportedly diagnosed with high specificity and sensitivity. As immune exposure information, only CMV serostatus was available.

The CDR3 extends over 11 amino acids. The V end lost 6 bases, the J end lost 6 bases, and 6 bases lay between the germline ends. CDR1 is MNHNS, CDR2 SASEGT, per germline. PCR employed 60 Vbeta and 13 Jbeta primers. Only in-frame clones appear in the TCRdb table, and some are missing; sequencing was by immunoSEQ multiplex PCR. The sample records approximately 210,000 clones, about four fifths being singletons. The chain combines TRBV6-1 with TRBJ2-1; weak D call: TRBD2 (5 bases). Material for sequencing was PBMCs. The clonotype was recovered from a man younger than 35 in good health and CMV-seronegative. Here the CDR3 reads CASREVNEQFF. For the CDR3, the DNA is TGTGCCAGCAGGGAGGTCAATGAGCAGTTCTTC.